The TCR beta chain under discussion was sequenced for a study of CXCR3-negative and CXCR3-positive naive CD8 T cells. Findings and limits, study-wide: CXCR3-positive naive cells carried more hydrophobic TRB CDR3s than CXCR3-negative ones. Most assays were run on fresh PBMCs (CXCR3 expression partially decreased after cryopreservation).

For this clonotype: Antigen: not known.

The authors made the TRB cDNA libraries by 5' RACE using UMI labels. TCRdb re-called the 5' RACE reads; every CDR3 protein appears as one record, without DNA. The data include some 120,000 distinct CDR3 sequences; the top ten clones carry approximately 0.36%. The CDR3 is made up of 14 amino acids. Germline V gene lookup returns CDR1 SQVTM and CDR2 ANQGSEA. The sequence was collected from a human donor in good health. Some clones in this sample may be carry-over from other donors' samples. The specimen sequenced was naive CXCR3+ CD8+ T cells from blood. Noted subset: CD45RO-CCR7+CD27+CD95- naive CD8+ T cells expressing CXCR3 (TNR3+). The genes are TRBV29-1 and TRBJ2-3; no DNA is available, so the TRBD1 call from TCRdb remains unchecked. The CDR3 spells CSVVAGSGTPTQYF.